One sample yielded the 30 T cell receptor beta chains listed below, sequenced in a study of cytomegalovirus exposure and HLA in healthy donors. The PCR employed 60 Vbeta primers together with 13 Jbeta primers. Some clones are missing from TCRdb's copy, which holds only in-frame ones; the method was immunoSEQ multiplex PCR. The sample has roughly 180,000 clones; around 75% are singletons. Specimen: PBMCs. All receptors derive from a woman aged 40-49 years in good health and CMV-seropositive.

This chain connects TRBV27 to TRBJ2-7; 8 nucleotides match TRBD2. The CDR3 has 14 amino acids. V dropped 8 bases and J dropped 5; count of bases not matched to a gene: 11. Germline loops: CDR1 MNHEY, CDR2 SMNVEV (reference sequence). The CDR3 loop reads CASGPGLGVNEQYF. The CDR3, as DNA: TGTGCCAGCGGACCGGGACTAGGTGTCAACGAGCAGTACTTC.

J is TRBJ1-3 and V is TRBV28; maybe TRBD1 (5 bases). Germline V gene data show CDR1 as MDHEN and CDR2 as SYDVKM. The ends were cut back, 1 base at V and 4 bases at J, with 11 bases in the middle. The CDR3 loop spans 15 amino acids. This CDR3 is CASSLFGGEGNTIYF. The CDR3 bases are TGTGCCAGCAGTTTATTTGGGGGGGAAGGAAACACCATATATTTT. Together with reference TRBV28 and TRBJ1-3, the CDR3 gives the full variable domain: DVKVTQSSRYLVKRTGEKVFLECVQDMDHENMFWYRQDPGLGLRLIYFSYDVKMKEKGDIPEGYSVSREKKERFSLILESASTNQTSMYLCASSLFGGEGNTIYFGEGSWLTVV.

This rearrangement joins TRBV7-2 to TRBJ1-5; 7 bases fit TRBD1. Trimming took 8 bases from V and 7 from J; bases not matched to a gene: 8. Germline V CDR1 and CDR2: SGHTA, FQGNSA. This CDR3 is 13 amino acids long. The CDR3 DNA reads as TGTGCCAGCGGAAAGGGGGCGGGACAGCCCCAGCATTTT. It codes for CASGKGAGQPQHF.

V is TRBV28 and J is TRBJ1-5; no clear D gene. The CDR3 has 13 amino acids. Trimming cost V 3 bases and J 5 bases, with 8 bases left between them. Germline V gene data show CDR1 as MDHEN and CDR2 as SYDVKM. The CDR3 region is CASSLLEDQPQHF. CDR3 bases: TGTGCCAGCAGTTTGCTGGAGGATCAGCCCCAGCATTTT.

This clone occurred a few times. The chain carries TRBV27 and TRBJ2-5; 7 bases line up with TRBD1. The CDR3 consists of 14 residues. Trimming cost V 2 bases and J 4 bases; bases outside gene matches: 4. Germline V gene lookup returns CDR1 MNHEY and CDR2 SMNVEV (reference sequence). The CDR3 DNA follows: TGTGCCAGCAGTTTAGGGGGACAGATAGAGACCCAGTACTTC. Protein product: CASSLGGQIETQYF.

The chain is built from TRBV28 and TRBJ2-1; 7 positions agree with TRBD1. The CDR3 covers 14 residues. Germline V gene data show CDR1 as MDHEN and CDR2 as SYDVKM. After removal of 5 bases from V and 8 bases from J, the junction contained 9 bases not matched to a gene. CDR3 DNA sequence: TGTGCCAGCAGTCACCCCGACAGGGTCCATGAGCAGTTCTTC. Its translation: CASSHPDRVHEQFF. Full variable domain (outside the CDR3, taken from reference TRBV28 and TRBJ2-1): DVKVTQSSRYLVKRTGEKVFLECVQDMDHENMFWYRQDPGLGLRLIYFSYDVKMKEKGDIPEGYSVSREKKERFSLILESASTNQTSMYLCASSHPDRVHEQFFGPGTRLTVL.

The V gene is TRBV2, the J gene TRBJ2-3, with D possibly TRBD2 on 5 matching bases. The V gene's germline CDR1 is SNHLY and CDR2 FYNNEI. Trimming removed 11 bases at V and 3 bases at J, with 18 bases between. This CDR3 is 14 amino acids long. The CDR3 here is CAGLTGSRTDTQYF. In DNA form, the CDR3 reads TGTGCCGGATTGACGGGGAGTCGGACAGATACGCAGTATTTT.

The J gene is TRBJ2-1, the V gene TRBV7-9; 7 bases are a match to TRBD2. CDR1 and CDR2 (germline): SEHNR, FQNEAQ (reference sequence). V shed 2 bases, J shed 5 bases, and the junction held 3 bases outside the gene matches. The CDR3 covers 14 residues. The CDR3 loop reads CASSLRLADNEQFF. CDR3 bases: TGTGCCAGCAGCTTAAGGCTAGCGGACAATGAGCAGTTCTTC.

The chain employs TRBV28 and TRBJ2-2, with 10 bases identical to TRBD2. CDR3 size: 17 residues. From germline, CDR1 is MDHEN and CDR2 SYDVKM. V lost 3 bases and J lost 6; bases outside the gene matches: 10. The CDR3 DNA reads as TGTGCCAGCAGTTTCTCTCTAGCGGGAGTTCTTGCCGGGGAGCTGTTTTTT. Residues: CASSFSLAGVLAGELFF. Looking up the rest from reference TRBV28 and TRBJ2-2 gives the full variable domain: DVKVTQSSRYLVKRTGEKVFLECVQDMDHENMFWYRQDPGLGLRLIYFSYDVKMKEKGDIPEGYSVSREKKERFSLILESASTNQTSMYLCASSFSLAGVLAGELFFGEGSRLTVL.

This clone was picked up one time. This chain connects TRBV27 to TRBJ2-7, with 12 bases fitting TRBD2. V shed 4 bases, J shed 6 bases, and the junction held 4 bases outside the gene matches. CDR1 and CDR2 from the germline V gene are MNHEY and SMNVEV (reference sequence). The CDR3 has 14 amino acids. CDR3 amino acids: CASSWTSGMGEQYF. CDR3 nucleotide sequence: TGTGCCAGCAGTTGGACTAGCGGGATGGGCGAGCAGTACTTC.

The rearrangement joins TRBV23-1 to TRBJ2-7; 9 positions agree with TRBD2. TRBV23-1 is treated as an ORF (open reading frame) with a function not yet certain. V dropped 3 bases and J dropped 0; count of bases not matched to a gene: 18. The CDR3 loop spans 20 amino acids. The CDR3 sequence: CASSQIRSASGKLFSYEQYF. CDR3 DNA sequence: TGCGCCAGCAGTCAGATACGATCGGCTAGCGGGAAATTGTTCTCCTACGAGCAGTACTTC.

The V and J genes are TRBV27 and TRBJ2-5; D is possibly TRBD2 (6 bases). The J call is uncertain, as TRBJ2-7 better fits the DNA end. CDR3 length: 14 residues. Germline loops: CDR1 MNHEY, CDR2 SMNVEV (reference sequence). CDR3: CASSFQGLAYEQYF. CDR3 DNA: TGTGCCAGCAGTTTCCAGGGACTGGCATACGAGCAGTACTTC.

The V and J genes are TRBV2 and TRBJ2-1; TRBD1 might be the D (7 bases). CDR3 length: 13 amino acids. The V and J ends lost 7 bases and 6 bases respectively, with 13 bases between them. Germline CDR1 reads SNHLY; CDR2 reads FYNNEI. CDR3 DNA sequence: TGTGCCAGCACCGGCCAGGGGGGCAATGAGCAGTTCTTC. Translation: CASTGQGGNEQFF.

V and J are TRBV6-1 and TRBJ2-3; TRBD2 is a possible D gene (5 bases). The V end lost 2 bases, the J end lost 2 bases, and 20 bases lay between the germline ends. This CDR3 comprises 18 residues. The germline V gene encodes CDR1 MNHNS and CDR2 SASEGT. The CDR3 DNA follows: TGTGCCAGCAGTGAACAGTTTTCTGCCCGGAGGTCCACAGATACGCAGTATTTT. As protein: CASSEQFSARRSTDTQYF.

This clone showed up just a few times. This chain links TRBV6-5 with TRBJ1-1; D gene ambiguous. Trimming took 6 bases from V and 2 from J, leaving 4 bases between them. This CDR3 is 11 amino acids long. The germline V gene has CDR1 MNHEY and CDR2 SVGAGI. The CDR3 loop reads CASRANTEAFF. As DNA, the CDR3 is TGTGCCAGCAGAGCCAACACTGAAGCTTTCTTT.

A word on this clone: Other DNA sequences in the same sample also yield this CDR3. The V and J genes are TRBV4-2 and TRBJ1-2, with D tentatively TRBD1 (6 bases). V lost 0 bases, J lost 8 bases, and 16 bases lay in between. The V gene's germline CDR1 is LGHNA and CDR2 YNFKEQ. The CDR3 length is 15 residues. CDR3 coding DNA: TGTGCCAGCAGCCAAGATGACAGGACGGGGAACGGCTACACCTTC. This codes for CASSQDDRTGNGYTF.

CDR3 loop: CASADPAKRTQYF. The CDR3 DNA is TGTGCCAGCGCCGATCCCGCTAAGAGGACCCAGTACTTC. The rearrangement joins TRBV5-4 to TRBJ2-5; unclear D gene. Germline assignment: CDR1 SGHNT and CDR2 YYREEE (reference sequence). There are 13 residues in the CDR3. Between the trimmed V and J ends, which lost 7 bases and 7 bases, there was a span of 17 bases.

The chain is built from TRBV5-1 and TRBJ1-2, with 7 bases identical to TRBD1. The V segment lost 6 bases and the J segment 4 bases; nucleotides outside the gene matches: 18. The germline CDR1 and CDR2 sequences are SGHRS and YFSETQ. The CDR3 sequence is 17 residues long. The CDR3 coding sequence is TGCGCCAGCACCTCCACCGACGGACAGGTCTACTCCTATGGCTACACCTTC. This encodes CASTSTDGQVYSYGYTF.

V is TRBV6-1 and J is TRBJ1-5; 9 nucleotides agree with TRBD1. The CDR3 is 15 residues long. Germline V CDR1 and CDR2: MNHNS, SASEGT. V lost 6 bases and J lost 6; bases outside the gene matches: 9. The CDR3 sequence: CASREMDRGFQPQHF. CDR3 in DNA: TGTGCCAGCAGGGAGATGGACAGGGGATTTCAGCCCCAGCATTTT.

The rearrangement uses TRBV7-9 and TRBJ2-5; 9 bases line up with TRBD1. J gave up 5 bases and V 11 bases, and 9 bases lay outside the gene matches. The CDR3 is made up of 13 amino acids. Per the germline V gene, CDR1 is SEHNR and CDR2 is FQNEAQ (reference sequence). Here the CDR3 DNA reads TGTGCCGGAGGTACAGGGGGCGGGGAGACCCAGTACTTC. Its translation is CAGGTGGGETQYF.

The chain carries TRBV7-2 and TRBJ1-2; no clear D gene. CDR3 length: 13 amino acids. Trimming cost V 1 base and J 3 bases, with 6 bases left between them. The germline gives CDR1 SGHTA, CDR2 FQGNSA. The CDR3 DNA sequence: TGTGCCAGCAGCTTAGGCAAGCACTATGGCTACACCTTC. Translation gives CASSLGKHYGYTF.

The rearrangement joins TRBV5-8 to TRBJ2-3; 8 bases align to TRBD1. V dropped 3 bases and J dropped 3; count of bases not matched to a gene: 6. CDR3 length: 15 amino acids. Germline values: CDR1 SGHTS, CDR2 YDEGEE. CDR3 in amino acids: CASSSQGARTDTQYF. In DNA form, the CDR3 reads TGTGCCAGCAGCTCGCAGGGGGCTCGAACAGATACGCAGTATTTT.

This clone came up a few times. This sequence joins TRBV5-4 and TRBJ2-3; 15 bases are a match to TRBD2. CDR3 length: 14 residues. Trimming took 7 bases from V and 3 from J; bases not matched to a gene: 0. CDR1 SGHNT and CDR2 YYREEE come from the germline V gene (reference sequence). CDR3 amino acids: CASGTSGGTDTQYF. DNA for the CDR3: TGTGCCAGCGGGACTAGCGGGGGGACAGATACGCAGTATTTT. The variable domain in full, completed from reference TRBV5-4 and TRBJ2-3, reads ETGVTQSPTHLIKTRGQQVTLRCSSQSGHNTVSWYQQALGQGPQFIFQYYREEENGRGNFPPRFSGLQFPNYSSELNVNALELDDSALYLCASGTSGGTDTQYFGPGTRLTVL.

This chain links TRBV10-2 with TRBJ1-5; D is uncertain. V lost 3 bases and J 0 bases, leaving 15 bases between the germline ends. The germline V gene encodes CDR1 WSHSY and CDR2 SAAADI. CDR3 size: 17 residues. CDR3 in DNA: TGCGCCAGCAGTGACGCGGCCGGCTTTACTAGCAATCAGCCCCAGCATTTT. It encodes CASSDAAGFTSNQPQHF.

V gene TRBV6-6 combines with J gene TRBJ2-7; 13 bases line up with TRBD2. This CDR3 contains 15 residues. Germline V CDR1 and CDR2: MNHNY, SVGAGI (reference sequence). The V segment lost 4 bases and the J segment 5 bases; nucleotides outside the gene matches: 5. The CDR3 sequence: CASSSGTSGTHEQYF. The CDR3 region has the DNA TGTGCCAGCAGTTCTGGGACTAGCGGGACCCACGAGCAGTACTTC.

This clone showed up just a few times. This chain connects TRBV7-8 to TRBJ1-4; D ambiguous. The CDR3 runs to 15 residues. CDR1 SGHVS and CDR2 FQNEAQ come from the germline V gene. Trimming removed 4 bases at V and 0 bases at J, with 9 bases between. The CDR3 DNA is TGTGCCAGCAGCTCCGACGGAGCAACTAATGAAAAACTGTTTTTT. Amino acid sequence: CASSSDGATNEKLFF. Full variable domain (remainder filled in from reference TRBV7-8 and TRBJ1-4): GAGVSQSPRYKVAKRGQDVALRCDPISGHVSLFWYQQALGQGPEFLTYFQNEAQLDKSGLPSDRFFAERPEGSVSTLKIQRTQQEDSAVYLCASSSDGATNEKLFFGSGTQLSVL.

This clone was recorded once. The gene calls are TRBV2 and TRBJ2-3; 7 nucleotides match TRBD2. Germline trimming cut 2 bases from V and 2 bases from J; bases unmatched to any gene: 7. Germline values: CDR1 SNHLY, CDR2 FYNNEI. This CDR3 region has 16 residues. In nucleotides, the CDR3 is TGTGCCAGCAGTGAAAGGCTAGCGGCTTCCACAGATACGCAGTATTTT. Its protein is CASSERLAASTDTQYF.

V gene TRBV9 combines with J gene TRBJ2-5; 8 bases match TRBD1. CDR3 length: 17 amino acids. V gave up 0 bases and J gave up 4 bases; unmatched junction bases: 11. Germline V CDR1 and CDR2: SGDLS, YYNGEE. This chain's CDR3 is CASSVATGQGGGETQYF. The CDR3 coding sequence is TGTGCCAGCAGCGTAGCTACAGGACAGGGAGGAGGAGAGACCCAGTACTTC.

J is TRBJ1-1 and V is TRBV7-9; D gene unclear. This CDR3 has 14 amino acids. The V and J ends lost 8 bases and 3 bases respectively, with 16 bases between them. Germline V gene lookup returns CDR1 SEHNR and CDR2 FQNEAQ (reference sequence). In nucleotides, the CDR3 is TGTGCCAGCGAGACGGGAATTAGGGACACTGAAGCTTTCTTT. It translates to CASETGIRDTEAFF.

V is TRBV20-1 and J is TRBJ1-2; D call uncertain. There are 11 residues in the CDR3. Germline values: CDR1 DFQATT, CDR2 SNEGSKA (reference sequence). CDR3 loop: CTVMSRDGYTF. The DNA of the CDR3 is TGCACGGTAATGTCGCGGGATGGCTACACCTTC.